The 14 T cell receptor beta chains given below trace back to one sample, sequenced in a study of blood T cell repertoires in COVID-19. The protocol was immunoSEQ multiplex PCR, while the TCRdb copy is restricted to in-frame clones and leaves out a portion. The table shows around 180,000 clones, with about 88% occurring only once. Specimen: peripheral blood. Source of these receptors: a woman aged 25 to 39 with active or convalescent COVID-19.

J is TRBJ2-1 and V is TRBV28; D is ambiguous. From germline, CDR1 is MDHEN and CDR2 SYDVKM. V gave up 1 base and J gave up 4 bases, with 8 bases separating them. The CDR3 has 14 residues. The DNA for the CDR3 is TGTGCCAGCAGTTTATTACCACAGTACAATGAGCAGTTCTTC. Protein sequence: CASSLLPQYNEQFF.

CDR3 loop: CASSLVPSTVLYGYTF. The CDR3 DNA is TGTGCCAGCAGCTTAGTGCCTTCGACAGTCCTCTATGGCTACACCTTC. The chain combines TRBV11-3 with TRBJ1-2; D is perhaps TRBD1 (5 bases). Germline V gene data show CDR1 as SGHNT and CDR2 as YENEEA. Trimming stripped 1 base from V and 4 bases from J, with 16 bases between. The CDR3 sequence is 16 residues long.

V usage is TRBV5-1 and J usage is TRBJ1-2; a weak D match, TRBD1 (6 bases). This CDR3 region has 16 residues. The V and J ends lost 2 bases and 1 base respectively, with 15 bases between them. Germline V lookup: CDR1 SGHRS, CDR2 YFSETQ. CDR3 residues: CASSLTGHSFNYGYTF. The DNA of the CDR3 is TGCGCCAGCAGCTTAACGGGACATAGCTTTAACTATGGCTACACCTTC.

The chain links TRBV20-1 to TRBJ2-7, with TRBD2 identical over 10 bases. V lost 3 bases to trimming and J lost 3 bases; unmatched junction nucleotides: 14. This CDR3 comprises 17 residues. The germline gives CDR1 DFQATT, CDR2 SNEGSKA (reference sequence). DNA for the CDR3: TGCAGTGCTAGTCTGGGACTAGCGAGCTCGAAGTTCTACGAGCAGTACTTC. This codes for CSASLGLASSKFYEQYF.

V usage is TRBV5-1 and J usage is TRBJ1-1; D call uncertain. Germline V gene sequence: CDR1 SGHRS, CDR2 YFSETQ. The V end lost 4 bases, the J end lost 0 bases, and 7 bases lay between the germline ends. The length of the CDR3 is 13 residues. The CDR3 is CASSVLLNTEAFF. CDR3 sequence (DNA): TGCGCCAGCAGCGTGCTATTGAACACTGAAGCTTTCTTT.

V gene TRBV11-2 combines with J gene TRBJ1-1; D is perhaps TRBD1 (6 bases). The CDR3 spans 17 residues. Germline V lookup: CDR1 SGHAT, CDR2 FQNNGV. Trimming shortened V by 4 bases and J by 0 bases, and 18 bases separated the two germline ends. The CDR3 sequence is CASSSLAAGVMNTEAFF. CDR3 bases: TGTGCCAGCAGCTCACTGGCGGCAGGGGTGATGAACACTGAAGCTTTCTTT. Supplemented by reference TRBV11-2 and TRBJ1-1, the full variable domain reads EAGVAQSPRYKIIEKRQSVAFWCNPISGHATLYWYQQILGQGPKLLIQFQNNGVVDDSQLPKDRFSAERLKGVDSTLKIQPAKLEDSAVYLCASSSLAAGVMNTEAFFGQGTRLTVV.

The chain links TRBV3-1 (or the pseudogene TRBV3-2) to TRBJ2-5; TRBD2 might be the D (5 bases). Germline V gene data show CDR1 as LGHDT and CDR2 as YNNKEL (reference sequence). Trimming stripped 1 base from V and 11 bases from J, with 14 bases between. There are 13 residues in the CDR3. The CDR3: CASSQARAARQYF. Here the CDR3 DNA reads TGTGCCAGCAGCCAAGCGAGGGCGGCCAGACAGTACTTC.

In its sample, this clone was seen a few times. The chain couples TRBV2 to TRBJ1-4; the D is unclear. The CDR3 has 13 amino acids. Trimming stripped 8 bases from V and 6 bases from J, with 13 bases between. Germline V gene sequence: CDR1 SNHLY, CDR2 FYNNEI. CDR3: CASQTIPYEKLFF. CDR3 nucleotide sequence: TGTGCCAGCCAGACAATACCCTATGAAAAACTGTTTTTT.

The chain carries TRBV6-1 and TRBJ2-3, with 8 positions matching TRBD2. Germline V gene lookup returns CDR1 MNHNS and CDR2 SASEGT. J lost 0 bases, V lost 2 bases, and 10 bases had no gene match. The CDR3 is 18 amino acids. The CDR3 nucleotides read TGTGCCAGCAGTGAACGGGGGGGCCGACGCCGTAGCACAGATACGCAGTATTTT. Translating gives CASSERGGRRRSTDTQYF.

The CDR3 reads CASSYRWGPPYEQYF. The CDR3 region has the DNA TGTGCCAGCAGTTACAGATGGGGGCCTCCCTACGAGCAGTACTTC. V and J are TRBV6-2 or TRBV6-3 and TRBJ2-7; tentatively, D is TRBD1 (6 bases). Germline CDR1 MNHEY, CDR2 SVGEGT. This CDR3 is built from 15 residues. The V end lost 2 bases, the J end lost 2 bases, and 13 bases lay between the germline ends.

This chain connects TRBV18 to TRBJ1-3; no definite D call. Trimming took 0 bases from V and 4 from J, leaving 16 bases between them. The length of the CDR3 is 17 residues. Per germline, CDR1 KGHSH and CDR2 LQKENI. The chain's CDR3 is CASSPPDGWRRGNTIYF. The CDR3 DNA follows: TGTGCCAGCTCACCACCGGACGGCTGGAGGAGGGGAAACACCATATATTTT.

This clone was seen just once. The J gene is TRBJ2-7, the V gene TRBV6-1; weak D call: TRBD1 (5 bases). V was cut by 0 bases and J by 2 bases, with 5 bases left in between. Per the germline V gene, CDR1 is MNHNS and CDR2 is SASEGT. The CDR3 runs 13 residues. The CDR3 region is CASSEAGPYEQYF. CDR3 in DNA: TGTGCCAGCAGTGAAGCGGGGCCCTACGAGCAGTACTTC.

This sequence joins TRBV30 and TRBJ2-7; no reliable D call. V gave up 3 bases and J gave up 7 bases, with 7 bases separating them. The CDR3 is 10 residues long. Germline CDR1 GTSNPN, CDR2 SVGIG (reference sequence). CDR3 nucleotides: TGTGCCTGGAGCGCCCGGGAGCAGTACTTC. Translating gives CAWSAREQYF.

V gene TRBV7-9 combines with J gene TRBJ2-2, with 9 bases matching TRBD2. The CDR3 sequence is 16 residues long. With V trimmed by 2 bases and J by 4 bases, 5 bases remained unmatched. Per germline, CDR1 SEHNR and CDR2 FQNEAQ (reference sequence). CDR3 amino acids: CASSLRLAEFTGELFF. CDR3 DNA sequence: TGTGCCAGCAGCTTACGACTAGCGGAGTTCACCGGGGAGCTGTTTTTT.